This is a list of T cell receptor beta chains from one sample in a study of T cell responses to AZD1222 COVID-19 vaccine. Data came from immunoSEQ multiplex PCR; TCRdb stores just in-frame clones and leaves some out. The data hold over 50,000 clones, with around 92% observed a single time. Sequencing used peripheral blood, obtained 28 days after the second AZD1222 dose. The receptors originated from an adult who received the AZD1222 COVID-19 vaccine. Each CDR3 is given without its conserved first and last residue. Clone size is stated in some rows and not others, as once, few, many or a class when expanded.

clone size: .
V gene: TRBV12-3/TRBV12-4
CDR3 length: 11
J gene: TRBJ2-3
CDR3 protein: ASTFGGTDTQY

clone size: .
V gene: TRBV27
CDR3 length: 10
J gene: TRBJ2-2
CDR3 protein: ASSFRTGELF

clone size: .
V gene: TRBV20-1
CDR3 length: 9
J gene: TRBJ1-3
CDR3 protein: SVQGPNTIY

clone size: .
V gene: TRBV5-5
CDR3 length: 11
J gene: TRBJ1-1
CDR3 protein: ASSERISIEAF

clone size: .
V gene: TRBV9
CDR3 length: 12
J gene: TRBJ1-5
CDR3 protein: ASSASGINQPQH

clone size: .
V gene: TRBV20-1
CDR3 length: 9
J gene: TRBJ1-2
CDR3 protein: RASGNDGYT

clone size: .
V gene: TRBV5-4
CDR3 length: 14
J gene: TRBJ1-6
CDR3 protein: ASSPGDGRNIAPLH

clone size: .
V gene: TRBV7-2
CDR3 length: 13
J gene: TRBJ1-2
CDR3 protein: ASSPGTGGHYGYT

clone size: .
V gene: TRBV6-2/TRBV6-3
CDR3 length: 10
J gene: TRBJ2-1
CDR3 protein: ASSYSLIAEF

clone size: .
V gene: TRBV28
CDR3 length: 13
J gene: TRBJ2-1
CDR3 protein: ASSPPSGRANEQF

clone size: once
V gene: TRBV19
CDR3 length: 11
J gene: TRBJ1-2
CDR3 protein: ASRDGSNYGYT

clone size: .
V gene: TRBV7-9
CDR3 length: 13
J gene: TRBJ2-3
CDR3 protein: ASSLGARGPDTQY

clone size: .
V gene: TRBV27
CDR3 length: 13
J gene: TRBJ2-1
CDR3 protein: ASSFSLKSYNEQF

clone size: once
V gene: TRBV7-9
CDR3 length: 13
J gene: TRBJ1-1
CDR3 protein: ASSLVVKPHTEAF

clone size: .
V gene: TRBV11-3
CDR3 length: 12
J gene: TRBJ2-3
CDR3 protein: ASSLAGGGDTQY

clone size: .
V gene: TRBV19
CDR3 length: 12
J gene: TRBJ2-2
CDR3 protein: ASSQTGGTGELF

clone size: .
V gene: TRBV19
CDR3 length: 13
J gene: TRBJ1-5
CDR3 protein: ASSTGGGSNQPQH

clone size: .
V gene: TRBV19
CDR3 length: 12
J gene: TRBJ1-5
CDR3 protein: ASSTSSSNQPQH

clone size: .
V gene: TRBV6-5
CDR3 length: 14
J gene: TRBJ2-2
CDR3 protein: ASSYSGQTNTGELF

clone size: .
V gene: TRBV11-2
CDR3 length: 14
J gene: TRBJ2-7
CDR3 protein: ASSLGLARSSYEQY

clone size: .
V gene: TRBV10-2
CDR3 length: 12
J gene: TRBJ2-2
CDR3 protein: ASSEPPLIGELF

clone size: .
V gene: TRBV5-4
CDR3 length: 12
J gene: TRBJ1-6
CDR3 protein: ASSLGTGGSPLH

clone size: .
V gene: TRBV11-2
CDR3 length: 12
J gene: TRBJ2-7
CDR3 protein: ASSLAEYSYEQY

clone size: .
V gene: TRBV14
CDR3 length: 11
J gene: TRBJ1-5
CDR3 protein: ASSPAGNQPQH

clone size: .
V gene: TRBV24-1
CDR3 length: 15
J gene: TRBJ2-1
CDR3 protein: ATSDQGLAGAWGEQF

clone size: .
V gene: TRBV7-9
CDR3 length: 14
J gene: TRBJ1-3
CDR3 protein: ASSLERRRSGNTIY

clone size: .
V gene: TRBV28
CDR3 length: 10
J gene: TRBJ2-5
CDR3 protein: ASSHTKETQY

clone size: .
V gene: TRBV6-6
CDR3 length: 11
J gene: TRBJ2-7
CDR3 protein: ASSYSSEWEQY

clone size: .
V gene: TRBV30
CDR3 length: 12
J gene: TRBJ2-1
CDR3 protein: AWGGTSGRARLF

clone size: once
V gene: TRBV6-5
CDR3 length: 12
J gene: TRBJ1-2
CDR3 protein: ASQQSQGFYGYT

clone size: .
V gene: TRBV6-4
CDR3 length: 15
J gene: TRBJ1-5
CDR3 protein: ASSFTGGWDSNQPQH

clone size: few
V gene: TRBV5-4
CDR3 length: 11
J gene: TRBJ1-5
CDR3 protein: ASSLGGDQPQH

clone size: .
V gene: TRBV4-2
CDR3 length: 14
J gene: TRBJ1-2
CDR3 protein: ASSQGLGQGTYGYT

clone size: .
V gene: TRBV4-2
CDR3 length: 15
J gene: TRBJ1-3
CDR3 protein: ASSQVGGLSSGNTIY

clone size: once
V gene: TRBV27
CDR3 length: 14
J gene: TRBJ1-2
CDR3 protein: ATKELPSTLNYGYT

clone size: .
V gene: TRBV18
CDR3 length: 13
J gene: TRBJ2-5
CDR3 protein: ASSPPINRQETQY

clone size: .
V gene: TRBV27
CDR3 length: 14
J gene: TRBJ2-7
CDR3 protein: ASSLAGTSGSGEQY

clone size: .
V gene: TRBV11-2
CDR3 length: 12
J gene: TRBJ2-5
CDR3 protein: ASSRDRTQETQY

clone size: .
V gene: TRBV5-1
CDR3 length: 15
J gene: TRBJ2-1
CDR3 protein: ASSLGNPSGSRNEQF

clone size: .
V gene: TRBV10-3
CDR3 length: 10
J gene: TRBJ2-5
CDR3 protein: AISLAGETQY

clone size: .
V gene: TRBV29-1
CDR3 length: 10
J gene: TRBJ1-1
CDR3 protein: SVEDLREEAF

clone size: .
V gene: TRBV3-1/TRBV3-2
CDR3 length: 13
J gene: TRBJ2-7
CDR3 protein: ASSQDQVLSYEQY

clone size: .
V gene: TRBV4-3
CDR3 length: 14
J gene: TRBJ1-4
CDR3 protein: ASSQMGGLYPEKLF